The 30 T cell receptor beta chains below all came from one sample that was sequenced in a study of blood T cell repertoires in COVID-19. Assay: immunoSEQ multiplex PCR; the TCRdb copy retains only in-frame clones and omits some. The sample shows about 150,000 clones, around 80% of them seen only once. The material sequenced was peripheral blood. The receptors shown here come from a human donor with acute or convalescent COVID-19. The donor label of this sample is uncertain.

The chain is built from TRBV9 and TRBJ2-2, with 8 nucleotides matching TRBD1. The CDR3 loop spans 15 amino acids. V shed 3 bases, J shed 5 bases, and the junction held 6 bases outside the gene matches. The germline gives CDR1 SGDLS, CDR2 YYNGEE. The CDR3 coding sequence is TGTGCCAGCAGCGGTGGGACAGGAGGAACCGGGGAGCTGTTTTTT. Encoded protein: CASSGGTGGTGELFF.

The chain recombines TRBV30 with TRBJ1-3; no firm D call. The CDR3 is made up of 14 amino acids. Germline-derived CDR1 and CDR2 are GTSNPN and SVGIG (reference sequence). V was clipped by 5 bases and J by 0 bases, with 11 bases between them. CDR3 sequence reads: CAWGPEASGNTIYF. The CDR3 DNA reads TGTGCCTGGGGACCTGAAGCCTCTGGAAACACCATATATTTT.

The chain employs TRBV15 and TRBJ2-1; 9 bases are shared with TRBD2. CDR1 LNHNV and CDR2 YYDKDF come from the germline V gene (reference sequence). The CDR3 length is 16 residues. V lost 1 base, J lost 3 bases, and 4 bases stayed unmatched. For the CDR3, the DNA is TGTGCCACCAGCAGAGGCGGGAGGGGGAGCTACAATGAGCAGTTCTTC. Translated, it gives CATSRGGRGSYNEQFF.

The V call is TRBV25-1, the J call TRBJ1-2; the D gene is possibly TRBD1 (6 bases). CDR1 and CDR2 from the germline V gene are MGHDK and SYGVNS. Deletions cut 5 bases from V and 6 bases from J, with 19 bases between. CDR3 size: 15 residues. This CDR3 reads CASSPATGRGDGYTF. DNA of the CDR3: TGTGCCAGCAGTCCCGCGACTGGCAGGGGAGATGGCTACACCTTC.

The CDR3 nucleotides are TGTGCCAGCAGTTATGACAGGGGGGCGTACACTGAAGCTTTCTTT. Its protein product is CASSYDRGAYTEAFF. The genes are TRBV6-2 or TRBV6-3 and TRBJ1-1, with 9 nucleotides matching TRBD1. CDR1 and CDR2 (germline): MNHEY, SVGEGT. The length of the CDR3 is 15 residues. Unmatched junction bases numbered 5, after V lost 3 bases and J lost 3 bases.

The chain couples TRBV12-5 to TRBJ1-2; no clear D gene. This CDR3 has 18 residues. Germline-derived CDR1 and CDR2 are LGHNT and FRNRAP. With 2 bases removed from V and 0 bases from J, the gap between germline ends came to 19 bases. The CDR3 protein is CASGLPPPREGPNYGYTF. For the CDR3, the DNA is TGTGCTAGTGGTTTGCCCCCCCCGCGGGAGGGCCCTAACTATGGCTACACCTTC.

The chain uses TRBV30 and TRBJ2-3, with 7 nucleotides matching TRBD2. Germline V gene data show CDR1 as GTSNPN and CDR2 as SVGIG (reference sequence). The V segment lost 1 base and the J segment 8 bases; nucleotides outside the gene matches: 15. The CDR3 consists of 16 residues. CDR3 loop: CAWSGISAGPGGTQYF. Written as DNA, the CDR3 is TGTGCCTGGAGTGGTATCTCAGCGGGGCCGGGGGGTACGCAGTATTTT.

The rearrangement links TRBV30 to TRBJ2-7, with D tentatively TRBD1 (7 bases). Germline CDR1 and CDR2: GTSNPN and SVGIG (reference sequence). Trimming cost V 3 bases and J 4 bases, with 13 bases left between them. The CDR3 contains 13 residues. In nucleotides, the CDR3 is TGTGCCTGGAGAGGCAGGGGGGTATACGAGCAGTACTTC. Its translation: CAWRGRGVYEQYF.

The chain couples TRBV5-1 to TRBJ2-1; 9 positions agree with TRBD1. From germline, CDR1 is SGHRS and CDR2 YFSETQ. J lost 2 bases, V lost 4 bases, and 4 bases had no gene match. This CDR3 is built from 15 residues. The CDR3 reads CASSGGQGPYNEQFF. As DNA, the CDR3 is TGCGCCAGCAGCGGGGGACAGGGCCCCTACAATGAGCAGTTCTTC.

This chain joins TRBV6-6 and TRBJ1-1; D remains unclear. CDR3 length equals 14 residues. Germline lookup yields CDR1 MNHNY and CDR2 SVGAGI (reference sequence). The germline V and J ends were trimmed by 2 bases and 6 bases, with 13 bases remaining between them. The CDR3 is CASSYTLGGAEAFF. The DNA for the CDR3 is TGTGCCAGCAGTTACACCCTGGGAGGCGCTGAAGCTTTCTTT.

The sample holds a few counts of this clone. This chain joins TRBV5-1 and TRBJ1-6; D ambiguous. V was pared by 1 base and J by 7 bases, with 12 bases between. CDR1 SGHRS and CDR2 YFSETQ come from the germline V gene. There are 15 residues in the CDR3. This chain's CDR3 is CASSLRLRGNSPLHF. The CDR3 nucleotides are TGCGCCAGCAGCTTGAGGTTAAGAGGCAATTCACCCCTCCACTTT.

This sequence joins TRBV6-5 and TRBJ2-1; possible D gene TRBD2, 7 bases. The germline CDR1 and CDR2 sequences are MNHEY and SVGAGI. Trimming cost V 2 bases and J 6 bases, with 17 bases left between them. This CDR3 has 16 amino acids. In nucleotides, the CDR3 is TGTGCCAGCAGTTACACCCAGGGGAGGGTGGGCAATGAGCAGTTCTTC. Protein product: CASSYTQGRVGNEQFF.

The sample holds a few counts of this clone. The chain couples TRBV29-1 to TRBJ2-5; 14 positions agree with TRBD2. Germline assignment: CDR1 SQVTM and CDR2 ANQGSEA. The V gene end was trimmed by 5 bases and the J gene end by 7 bases; junction bases not matched to a gene: 18. The CDR3 is 18 residues long. CDR3 loop: CSVKPPGLAGARGGTQYF. CDR3 bases: TGCAGCGTTAAACCCCCGGGACTAGCGGGGGCCCGTGGCGGGACCCAGTACTTC.

The chain couples TRBV29-1 to TRBJ1-2; 10 positions match TRBD1. In germline, CDR1 is SQVTM, CDR2 ANQGSEA. Unmatched junction bases numbered 3, after V lost 0 bases and J lost 11 bases. This CDR3 has 12 residues. The CDR3, as DNA: TGCAGCGTTGAAGATGAGGACAGGGGGTACACCTTC. Translated: CSVEDEDRGYTF.

The chain employs TRBV11-2 and TRBJ2-1; 9 bases are a match to TRBD2. V was clipped by 7 bases and J by 5 bases; unmatched bases: 6. The germline gives CDR1 SGHAT, CDR2 FQNNGV. The CDR3 runs 14 residues. CDR3 bases: TGTGCCAGCACCCCTAGCGGGGTTAACAATGAGCAGTTCTTC. Translation: CASTPSGVNNEQFF.

The gene calls are TRBV15 and TRBJ1-4; D might be TRBD1 (5 bases). The CDR3 is 13 residues long. Per the germline V gene, CDR1 is LNHNV and CDR2 is YYDKDF (reference sequence). The CDR3 bases are TGTGCTACCCGGGACGGGGGTAATGAAAAACTGTTTTTT. It yields the protein CATRDGGNEKLFF. The full variable domain, its missing parts supplied by reference TRBV15 and TRBJ1-4, is DAMVIQNPRYQVTQFGKPVTLSCSQTLNHNVMYWYQQKSSQAPKLLFHYYDKDFNNEADTPDNFQSRRPNTSFCFLDIRSPGLGDTAMYLCATRDGGNEKLFFGSGTQLSVL.

CDR3 coding DNA: TGTGCCAGCAGCTTAGTGGTGGGGAAGGGGAGCAATCAGCCCCAGCATTTT. It yields the protein CASSLVVGKGSNQPQHF. The V call is TRBV7-9, the J call TRBJ1-5, with TRBD1 as a possible D gene (5 bases). V shed 1 base and J shed 1 base, with 14 bases lying between them. CDR1 is SEHNR, CDR2 FQNEAQ, per germline (reference sequence). This CDR3 spans 17 amino acids. Full variable domain (remainder filled in from reference TRBV7-9 and TRBJ1-5): DTGVSQNPRHKITKRGQNVTFRCDPISEHNRLYWYRQTLGQGPEFLTYFQNEAQLEKSRLLSDRFSAERPKGSFSTLEIQRTEQGDSAMYLCASSLVVGKGSNQPQHFGDGTRLSIL.

The gene calls are TRBV7-9 and TRBJ1-1; weak D call: TRBD1 (5 bases). Trimming cost V 1 base and J 6 bases, with 9 bases left between them. Germline CDR1 is SEHNR and CDR2 is FQNEAQ (reference sequence). CDR3 length: 13 residues. The CDR3 sequence: CASSLGGGSEAFF. Here the CDR3 DNA reads TGTGCCAGCAGCTTAGGTGGGGGGTCTGAAGCTTTCTTT.

The chain has TRBV6-5 and TRBJ1-1, with 7 positions matching TRBD1. The CDR3 consists of 15 residues. V dropped 6 bases and J dropped 0; count of bases not matched to a gene: 7. Germline CDR1 and CDR2: MNHEY and SVGAGI. CDR3 region: CASSSDRIMNTEAFF. Written as DNA, the CDR3 is TGTGCCAGCAGCTCGGACAGGATCATGAACACTGAAGCTTTCTTT.

The J gene is TRBJ1-6, the V gene TRBV6-5; D may be TRBD1 (5 bases). Germline V gene sequence: CDR1 MNHEY, CDR2 SVGAGI. The CDR3 runs to 14 residues. The V gene lost 6 bases and the J gene lost 7 bases, with 13 bases spanning the gap. The CDR3 DNA sequence: TGTGCCAGCAGGGGGGGGAACTTAAATTCACCCCTCCACTTT. It encodes CASRGGNLNSPLHF.

V and J are TRBV30 and TRBJ1-2, with D unclear. The V and J ends lost 0 bases and 4 bases respectively, with 21 bases between them. This CDR3 is built from 17 residues. Germline values: CDR1 GTSNPN, CDR2 SVGIG (reference sequence). CDR3 sequence reads: CAWSVRLSFGSSYGYTF. Here the CDR3 DNA reads TGTGCCTGGAGTGTACGGCTGTCGTTCGGCTCTAGCTATGGCTACACCTTC.

The chain employs TRBV19 and TRBJ2-5; the D gene is possibly TRBD2 (6 bases). The V gene's germline CDR1 is LNHDA and CDR2 SQIVND (reference sequence). V lost 5 bases, J lost 5 bases, and 15 bases lay in between. The CDR3 contains 14 residues. The CDR3 sequence: CASSPTPREETQYF. Written as DNA, the CDR3 is TGTGCCAGTAGTCCGACCCCTCGGGAGGAGACCCAGTACTTC.

This rearrangement joins TRBV4-2 to TRBJ2-3, with 11 nucleotides matching TRBD2. The CDR3 spans 19 residues. Germline V gives CDR1 LGHNA, CDR2 YNFKEQ. J was trimmed by 0 bases and V by 3 bases; bases with no gene match: 11. The CDR3: CASSQTPISGGESTDTQYF. The CDR3 nucleotides read TGTGCCAGCAGCCAGACCCCGATTAGCGGGGGGGAGAGCACAGATACGCAGTATTTT.

The chain links TRBV5-1 to TRBJ1-1, with D tentatively TRBD1 (5 bases). Germline-derived CDR1 and CDR2 are SGHRS and YFSETQ. Trimming took 7 bases from V and 1 from J, leaving 14 bases between them. The CDR3 sequence is 14 residues long. CDR3 DNA sequence: TGCGCCAGCGGTCTAATTACAGGGAACACTGAAGCTTTCTTT. This gives the protein CASGLITGNTEAFF.

The genes are TRBV19 and TRBJ1-2, with TRBD1 as a possible D gene (5 bases). Germline loops: CDR1 LNHDA, CDR2 SQIVND (reference sequence). V was pared by 6 bases and J by 4 bases, with 15 bases between. The CDR3 is 14 residues long. CDR3 DNA sequence: TGTGCCAGTAGGGTAACTGGGGCGGCCTATGGCTACACCTTC. Translated: CASRVTGAAYGYTF.

V and J are TRBV5-6 and TRBJ2-5; the match to TRBD2 covers 8 bases. With V trimmed by 4 bases and J by 1 base, 12 bases remained unmatched. The CDR3 runs 17 residues. The germline V gene encodes CDR1 SGHDT and CDR2 YYEEEE. CDR3 region: CASSQQGSGGFQETQYF. In DNA, the CDR3 is TGTGCCAGCAGCCAACAGGGCAGCGGGGGTTTCCAAGAGACCCAGTACTTC.

The CDR3 is CASSRWQGTTSGNTIYF. DNA for the CDR3: TGTGCCAGTAGTAGATGGCAGGGGACGACCTCTGGAAACACCATATATTTT. The chain links TRBV19 to TRBJ1-3; D might be TRBD1 (6 bases). This CDR3 has 17 amino acids. Germline CDR1 LNHDA, CDR2 SQIVND (reference sequence). V was shortened by 4 bases and J by 0 bases, with 16 bases between the two germline ends.

The V and J genes are TRBV4-3 and TRBJ2-1; a weak D match, TRBD2 (6 bases). Per the germline V gene, CDR1 is LGHNA and CDR2 is YSLEER. V was shortened by 0 bases and J by 8 bases, with 20 bases between the two germline ends. CDR3 length equals 17 residues. CDR3: CASSQEGIGTGYYEQFF. CDR3 coding DNA: TGCGCCAGCAGCCAAGAAGGTATCGGGACTGGTTATTATGAGCAGTTCTTC.

V is TRBV5-1 and J is TRBJ2-3, with 9 bases matching TRBD2. The CDR3 loop spans 16 amino acids. The germline gives CDR1 SGHRS, CDR2 YFSETQ. After removal of 0 bases from V and 2 bases from J, the junction contained 4 bases not matched to a gene. The CDR3 sequence: CASSLEIAGATDTQYF. The CDR3 DNA is TGCGCCAGCAGCTTGGAGATAGCGGGGGCCACAGATACGCAGTATTTT.

V usage is TRBV7-2 and J usage is TRBJ2-1, with 10 nucleotides matching TRBD2. The CDR3 runs 15 residues. V shed 6 bases and J 7 bases; nucleotides not matched to a gene: 9. In germline, CDR1 is SGHTA, CDR2 FQGNSA. DNA of the CDR3: TGTGCCAGCAGTTTAAGCGGGGGGGCAATTAATGAGCAGTTCTTC. Its protein product is CASSLSGGAINEQFF.